This entry lists 29 T cell receptor beta chains sequenced from one sample in a study of blood T cell repertoires in COVID-19. Some clones are missing from TCRdb's copy, which holds only in-frame ones; the method was immunoSEQ multiplex PCR. The sample holds over 120,000 clones, around 80% seen once. Sequences were obtained from peripheral blood. The source of these receptors is a woman in her fifties or sixties with acute or convalescent COVID-19.

The rearrangement uses TRBV28 and TRBJ1-1; 9 bases fit TRBD1. The CDR3 consists of 13 residues. The V segment lost 6 bases and the J segment 3 bases; nucleotides outside the gene matches: 2. Germline-derived CDR1 and CDR2 are MDHEN and SYDVKM. The CDR3 bases are TGTGCCAGCAGGGGGACAGGGTACACTGAAGCTTTCTTT. It codes for CASRGTGYTEAFF.

This chain uses TRBV3-1 (or the pseudogene TRBV3-2) with TRBJ2-1; 8 bases line up with TRBD2. This CDR3 has 14 amino acids. The V gene's germline CDR1 is LGHDT and CDR2 YNNKEL (reference sequence). The V segment lost 0 bases and the J segment 8 bases; nucleotides outside the gene matches: 3. The CDR3 protein is CASSQDLGGDEQFF. CDR3 DNA: TGTGCCAGCAGCCAAGATCTCGGGGGGGATGAGCAGTTCTTC.

The CDR3 DNA follows: TGTGCCAGCAGCTACGGAGCGGGAGGTGGTGATACGCAGTATTTT. Translation gives CASSYGAGGGDTQYF. This sequence joins TRBV11-3 and TRBJ2-3; 9 nucleotides agree with TRBD2. Germline V lookup: CDR1 SGHNT, CDR2 YENEEA. V trimming: 4 bases; J trimming: 6 bases; junction bases outside the gene matches: 8. This CDR3 contains 15 residues.

The chain recombines TRBV10-2 with TRBJ1-1; 7 positions match TRBD1. V trimming: 4 bases; J trimming: 3 bases; junction bases outside the gene matches: 11. The CDR3 covers 16 residues. Germline CDR1 WSHSY, CDR2 SAAADI. The CDR3 reads CASSATGFWEYTEAFF. In nucleotides, the CDR3 is TGCGCCAGCAGTGCGACAGGGTTTTGGGAATACACTGAAGCTTTCTTT.

This clone was seen a single time. V and J are TRBV5-6 and TRBJ1-5; 7 bases match TRBD1. V gave up 3 bases and J gave up 3 bases; unmatched junction bases: 12. CDR3 length: 17 amino acids. Germline assignment: CDR1 SGHDT and CDR2 YYEEEE. CDR3 sequence reads: CASSSTIMDRTNQPQHF. The CDR3 nucleotides read TGTGCCAGCAGCTCGACGATAATGGACAGGACCAATCAGCCCCAGCATTTT.

This clone has a count of ten or more. This chain connects TRBV4-1 to TRBJ1-3; 7 nucleotides line up with TRBD1. Germline assignment: CDR1 MGHRA and CDR2 YSYEKL. Trimming at V came to 0 bases and at J to 6 bases, leaving 8 bases not matched to a gene. The CDR3 covers 16 residues. CDR3 in DNA: TGCGCCAGCAGCCAAGATGGTGACAGGGCGGCAAACACCATATATTTT. It translates to CASSQDGDRAANTIYF.

V is TRBV27 and J is TRBJ1-5; 9 bases are a match to TRBD1. Trimming cost V 7 bases and J 4 bases; bases outside gene matches: 8. From germline, CDR1 is MNHEY and CDR2 SMNVEV (reference sequence). This CDR3 region has 15 residues. The CDR3 protein is CASKPGQGPNQPQHF. The DNA of the CDR3 is TGTGCCAGCAAACCCGGACAGGGGCCTAATCAGCCCCAGCATTTT.

Concerning this clone: Within the sample, other DNA sequences also encode this same CDR3. This chain joins TRBV3-1 (or the pseudogene TRBV3-2) and TRBJ2-7, with D possibly being TRBD2 (5 bases). This CDR3 has 14 residues. Germline CDR1 reads LGHDT; CDR2 reads YNNKEL (reference sequence). With 1 base removed from V and 3 bases from J, the gap between germline ends came to 10 bases. The CDR3 DNA sequence: TGTGCCAGCAGCCAAGGCCGCGCGGGCTACGAGCAGTACTTC. Residues: CASSQGRAGYEQYF.

This chain connects TRBV5-4 to TRBJ2-7; 10 bases fit TRBD1. This CDR3 comprises 15 residues. Germline V gene data show CDR1 as SGHNT and CDR2 as YYREEE (reference sequence). J lost 0 bases, V lost 5 bases, and 5 bases had no gene match. The CDR3 sequence is CASRKGQGISYEQYF. The CDR3 DNA is TGTGCCAGCAGGAAGGGACAGGGGATCTCCTACGAGCAGTACTTC.

This rearrangement joins TRBV27 to TRBJ2-1; 9 bases are shared with TRBD2. The junction had 4 bases not matched to a gene; V was cut back by 4 bases and J by 6 bases. This CDR3 is built from 14 residues. The V gene's germline CDR1 is MNHEY and CDR2 SMNVEV (reference sequence). CDR3 loop: CASSSGGRVNEQFF. The CDR3 nucleotides read TGTGCCAGCAGTTCTGGCGGGAGGGTCAATGAGCAGTTCTTC.

The rearrangement uses TRBV10-2 and TRBJ2-1; 8 nucleotides align to TRBD1. Germline V gene data show CDR1 as WSHSY and CDR2 as SAAADI. The CDR3 contains 17 residues. The V gene end was trimmed by 3 bases and the J gene end by 1 base; junction bases not matched to a gene: 8. CDR3 sequence: CASSDSGGVLSYNEQFF. In DNA, the CDR3 is TGCGCCAGCAGTGATTCAGGGGGCGTTTTATCCTACAATGAGCAGTTCTTC.

The J gene is TRBJ2-1, the V gene TRBV28, with 8 positions matching TRBD2. This CDR3 comprises 14 residues. CDR1 and CDR2 (germline): MDHEN, SYDVKM. With 4 bases clipped from V and 6 bases from J, the junction kept 5 bases outside the gene matches. CDR3 sequence reads: CASSWGTRSNEQFF. In nucleotides, the CDR3 is TGTGCCAGCAGTTGGGGGACTAGAAGCAATGAGCAGTTCTTC.

The chain uses TRBV7-2 and TRBJ1-2; D is possibly TRBD1 (6 bases). Per the germline V gene, CDR1 is SGHTA and CDR2 is FQGNSA. The CDR3 totals 17 residues. V shed 5 bases and J shed 4 bases, with 23 bases lying between them. The CDR3 here is CASSVGARQGNIYGYTF. The CDR3 DNA reads as TGTGCCAGCAGCGTAGGTGCTAGGCAGGGGAACATCTATGGCTACACCTTC.

V and J are TRBV30 and TRBJ1-6, with 10 bases aligning to TRBD1. V lost 0 bases to trimming and J lost 7 bases; unmatched junction nucleotides: 18. In germline, CDR1 is GTSNPN, CDR2 SVGIG (reference sequence). The CDR3 runs to 20 residues. The CDR3 DNA sequence: TGTGCCTGGAGTGTACAGGGGGGGGACAGGGGCTGGATTTTGAATTCACCCCTCCACTTT. Translating it yields CAWSVQGGDRGWILNSPLHF.

This clone was detected a few times. The rearrangement links TRBV7-2 to TRBJ2-1; D is unclear. The CDR3 totals 13 residues. Germline values: CDR1 SGHTA, CDR2 FQGNSA. V gave up 2 bases and J gave up 10 bases, with 12 bases separating them. This CDR3 reads CASSLRFAAEQFF. CDR3 nucleotides: TGTGCCAGCAGCTTAAGATTTGCGGCGGAGCAGTTCTTC.

The chain couples TRBV27 to TRBJ1-2; possibly TRBD1 for D (5 bases). The CDR3 covers 13 residues. CDR1 and CDR2 (germline): MNHEY, SMNVEV (reference sequence). V was cut by 1 base and J by 8 bases, with 11 bases left in between. The CDR3 bases are TGTGCCAGCAGTTTATGGGGGAGGGAGGGCTACACCTTC. As protein: CASSLWGREGYTF.

The V call is TRBV5-5, the J call TRBJ2-3; D gene ambiguous. The CDR3 extends over 14 amino acids. Deletions cut 0 bases from V and 0 bases from J, with 5 bases between. Germline assignment: CDR1 SGHKS and CDR2 YYEKEE (reference sequence). CDR3 DNA sequence: TGTGCCAGCAGCTTGGTGGCTAGCACAGATACGCAGTATTTT. Its translation is CASSLVASTDTQYF.

This chain joins TRBV5-1 and TRBJ2-7; TRBD1 agrees at 7 bases. The CDR3 spans 14 residues. J gave up 6 bases and V 4 bases, and 10 bases lay outside the gene matches. CDR1 and CDR2 from the germline V gene are SGHRS and YFSETQ. DNA for the CDR3: TGCGCCAGCAGCCCTGGGGACAGAGACGCCGAGCAGTACTTC. This sequence encodes CASSPGDRDAEQYF.

V usage is TRBV27 and J usage is TRBJ2-1; possible D gene TRBD2, 6 bases. CDR3 length equals 13 residues. The germline gives CDR1 MNHEY, CDR2 SMNVEV (reference sequence). With 5 bases removed from V and 4 bases from J, the gap between germline ends came to 9 bases. CDR3 protein: CASSAGTYNEQFF. CDR3 bases: TGTGCCAGCAGTGCTGGGACTTACAATGAGCAGTTCTTC.

Worth noting for this clone: One junction end disagrees with the germline gene, perhaps due to a read error. This chain connects TRBV5-5 to TRBJ1-1, with D perhaps matching TRBD1 (5 bases). The CDR3 covers 14 residues. The V gene's germline CDR1 is SGHKS and CDR2 YYEKEE (reference sequence). As DNA, the CDR3 is TGTGCCAGCAGCTTTGATCAGGGCAACCGCCAAGGACCCTTT. Translated: CASSFDQGNRQGPF.

In its sample, this clone was seen once. The chain employs TRBV4-1 and TRBJ2-5; a weak D match, TRBD1 (5 bases). Germline V gene sequence: CDR1 MGHRA, CDR2 YSYEKL. The CDR3 consists of 17 residues. With 0 bases removed from V and 4 bases from J, the gap between germline ends came to 18 bases. CDR3: CASSQDFATAPRETQYF. As DNA, the CDR3 is TGCGCCAGCAGCCAAGATTTTGCGACAGCCCCTCGAGAGACCCAGTACTTC.

In its sample, this clone was seen once. This chain connects TRBV28 to TRBJ1-6, with TRBD1 identical over 10 bases. This CDR3 contains 16 residues. Per the germline V gene, CDR1 is MDHEN and CDR2 is SYDVKM. After removal of 5 bases from V and 8 bases from J, the junction contained 9 bases not matched to a gene. For the CDR3, the DNA is TGTGCCAGCAGTAACGCGGACAGGGGGTATGATTCACCCCTCCACTTT. Protein: CASSNADRGYDSPLHF.

This chain connects TRBV2 to TRBJ1-1; D call uncertain. CDR3 length equals 12 residues. Per germline, CDR1 SNHLY and CDR2 FYNNEI. V lost 6 bases and J lost 1, with 6 bases in between. In DNA form, the CDR3 reads TGTGCCAGCAGACCGAGGAACACTGAAGCTTTCTTT. Translating gives CASRPRNTEAFF.

The chain combines TRBV7-9 with TRBJ1-4; 7 nucleotides line up with TRBD1. The germline gives CDR1 SEHNR, CDR2 FQNEAQ (reference sequence). The ends lost 5 bases at V and 5 bases at J; junction bases unmatched: 11. The length of the CDR3 is 16 residues. CDR3 region: CASSASLQGRNEKLFF. The DNA of the CDR3 is TGTGCCAGCAGCGCATCCTTACAGGGGCGGAATGAAAAACTGTTTTTT.

V is TRBV9 and J is TRBJ1-4, with 8 positions matching TRBD1. Germline CDR1 and CDR2: SGDLS and YYNGEE. V shed 0 bases, J shed 7 bases, and the junction held 11 bases outside the gene matches. CDR3 length: 17 amino acids. The CDR3: CASSVGGQGVVGEKLFF. CDR3 sequence (DNA): TGTGCCAGCAGCGTAGGAGGACAGGGCGTTGTGGGTGAAAAACTGTTTTTT. Using reference TRBV9 and TRBJ1-4 for the parts outside the CDR3, the full variable domain is DSGVTQTPKHLITATGQRVTLRCSPRSGDLSVYWYQQSLDQGLQFLIQYYNGEERAKGNILERFSAQQFPDLHSELNLSSLELGDSALYFCASSVGGQGVVGEKLFFGSGTQLSVL.

DNA of the CDR3: TGTGCCAGCAGTGAAACTTGGTCTAACTCCTACAATGAGCAGTTCTTC. This translates into CASSETWSNSYNEQFF. The genes are TRBV6-1 and TRBJ2-1, with D unclear. The CDR3 length is 16 residues. Germline V gives CDR1 MNHNS, CDR2 SASEGT. Trimming left V 2 bases short and J 0 bases short, with 11 bases between.

As to this clone: Distinct nucleotide sequences in the sample also encode this CDR3. The V call is TRBV5-1, the J call TRBJ2-6; a possible D gene is TRBD2 (5 bases). The CDR3 sequence is 15 residues long. V was pared by 2 bases and J by 4 bases, with 10 bases between. From germline, CDR1 is SGHRS and CDR2 YFSETQ. DNA for the CDR3: TGCGCCAGCAGCTTTGGAGGAACCGGGGCCAACGTCCTGACTTTC. Its protein is CASSFGGTGANVLTF.

This clone was detected only a few times. The chain has TRBV20-1 and TRBJ2-7, with unresolved D. Germline V lookup: CDR1 DFQATT, CDR2 SNEGSKA (reference sequence). Trimming left V 3 bases short and J 1 base short, with 10 bases between. This CDR3 region has 13 residues. CDR3 sequence reads: CSASLTGSYEQYF. Written as DNA, the CDR3 is TGCAGTGCTAGTCTTACGGGTTCCTACGAGCAGTACTTC.

This clone was found once. This chain links TRBV5-1 with TRBJ1-4; D is ambiguous. With 5 bases removed from V and 0 bases from J, the gap between germline ends came to 11 bases. The CDR3 consists of 15 residues. Germline V gives CDR1 SGHRS, CDR2 YFSETQ. The CDR3 coding sequence is TGCGCCAGCAGAGCGGTGGGGTCAACTAATGAAAAACTGTTTTTT. Translating it yields CASRAVGSTNEKLFF. The full variable domain, completed using reference TRBV5-1 and TRBJ1-4, is KAGVTQTPRYLIKTRGQQVTLSCSPISGHRSVSWYQQTPGQGLQFLFEYFSETQRNKGNFPGRFSGRQFSNSRSEMNVSTLELGDSALYLCASRAVGSTNEKLFFGSGTQLSVL.